This entry features one T cell receptor beta chain sequence. Its target is unknown. Germline V gene data show CDR1 as MNHEY and CDR2 as SMNVEV (reference sequence). CDR3 size: 14 residues. With 9 bases removed from V and 4 bases from J, the gap between germline ends came to 17 bases. The data stem from a study of cytomegalovirus exposure and HLA in healthy donors. 60 Vbeta and 13 Jbeta primers were used in PCR. Original processing methods: Later analysis identified tens of millions of unique TCR beta chains, about 10 million shared. Sequencing was performed with immunoSEQ multiplex PCR; in TCRdb, only in-frame clones are kept and a portion is missing. V, J and clone size are taken as reported in that table, and D and trimming were inferred from the DNA itself. This table holds some 98,000 clones, about 80% found once. Whole-study findings and limits: Presence/absence analyses assumed roughly uniform sequencing depth across donors, which may not hold. Judged likely to be a sequencing artifact was a cluster of highly shared sequence variants. Earlier findings revealed that most TCR beta V segments proved productive either about 87% or about 30% of the time.

The chain carries TRBV27 and TRBJ2-3; the D gene is possibly TRBD2 (5 bases). The sample comprised PBMCs. This clonotype originated in a young man in good health and CMV-seropositive. The CDR3 reads CARGGRKGADTQYF. CDR3 DNA sequence: TGTGCCAGAGGAGGACGGAAAGGAGCAGATACGCAGTATTTT.